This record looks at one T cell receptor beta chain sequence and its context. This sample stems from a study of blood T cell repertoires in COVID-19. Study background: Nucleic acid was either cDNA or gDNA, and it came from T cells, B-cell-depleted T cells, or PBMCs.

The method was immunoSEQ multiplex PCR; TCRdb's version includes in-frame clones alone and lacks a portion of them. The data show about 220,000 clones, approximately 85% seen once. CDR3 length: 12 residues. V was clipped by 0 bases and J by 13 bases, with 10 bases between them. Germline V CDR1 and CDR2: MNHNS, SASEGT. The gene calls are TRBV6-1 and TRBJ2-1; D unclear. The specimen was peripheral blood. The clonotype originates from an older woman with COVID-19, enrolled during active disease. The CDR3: CASSEARWFQFF. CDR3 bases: TGTGCCAGCAGTGAAGCGCGTTGGTTTCAGTTCTTC.